A selection of T cell receptor beta chains follows, all from one sample in a study of OX40 agonist ivuxolimab in advanced cancers. Clones were read by immunoSEQ multiplex PCR, and TCRdb kept only the in-frame ones, dropping some. Found here are 100,000 to 150,000 clones, roughly 92% of them singletons; the top ten hold 0.8% to 1%. The specimen was CD4+ or CD8+ T cells sorted from blood, collected in a trial of the OX40 agonist ivuxolimab. Receptors were obtained from an adult with an advanced solid tumor such as melanoma, head and neck, liver or kidney cancer. Both conserved end residues are part of each CDR3. Each record gives: V gene, J gene, clone size, D gene, CDR3 protein, CDR3 DNA. The D gene is left open where the match is weak. Clone size is not always given. Where it is, it says once, few, many or a class for expanded clones.

V gene: TRBV28
J gene: TRBJ1-2
clone size: -
D gene: TRBD1
CDR3 protein: CASSSGAQGQGPYGYTF
CDR3 DNA: TGTGCCAGCAGTTCGGGGGCCCAGGGACAGGGCCCCTATGGCTACACCTTC

V gene: TRBV19
J gene: TRBJ1-2
clone size: -
D gene: TRBD1
CDR3 protein: CASSIGQGANGYTF
CDR3 DNA: TGTGCCAGTAGTATCGGACAGGGGGCCAATGGCTACACCTTC

V gene: TRBV5-1
J gene: TRBJ2-7
clone size: -
D gene: -
CDR3 protein: CASSLVADLSEQYF
CDR3 DNA: TGCGCCAGCAGCTTGGTGGCAGATCTTAGCGAGCAGTACTTC

V gene: TRBV5-8
J gene: TRBJ1-4
clone size: -
D gene: -
CDR3 protein: CASSFDRLGEKLFF
CDR3 DNA: TGTGCCAGCAGCTTCGACAGGCTCGGCGAAAAACTGTTTTTT

V gene: TRBV10-3
J gene: TRBJ2-5
clone size: -
D gene: -
CDR3 protein: CAISVRSQETQYF
CDR3 DNA: TGTGCCATCAGTGTTCGTAGCCAAGAGACCCAGTACTTC

V gene: TRBV4-1
J gene: TRBJ2-3
clone size: -
D gene: -
CDR3 protein: CASSQVVGSTDTQYF
CDR3 DNA: TGCGCCAGCAGCCAAGTGGTGGGGAGCACAGATACGCAGTATTTT

V gene: TRBV5-1
J gene: TRBJ1-4
clone size: -
D gene: -
CDR3 protein: CASSLSTGEKLFF
CDR3 DNA: TGCGCCAGCAGCTTGTCGACGGGTGAAAAACTGTTTTTT

V gene: TRBV6-5
J gene: TRBJ2-1
clone size: -
D gene: TRBD2
CDR3 protein: CASRGTTYNEQFF
CDR3 DNA: TGTGCCAGCAGAGGGACTACTTACAATGAGCAGTTCTTC

V gene: TRBV18
J gene: TRBJ2-5
clone size: -
D gene: TRBD1
CDR3 protein: CASSPPQGLQETQYF
CDR3 DNA: TGTGCCAGCTCACCACCACAGGGGCTCCAAGAGACCCAGTACTTC

V gene: TRBV7-8
J gene: TRBJ1-1
clone size: -
D gene: TRBD1
CDR3 protein: CASSLLALSGTGGTEAFF
CDR3 DNA: TGTGCCAGCAGCTTATTAGCCTTGTCCGGGACAGGGGGCACTGAAGCTTTCTTT

V gene: TRBV19
J gene: TRBJ1-1
clone size: -
D gene: -
CDR3 protein: CASSAGFDTEAFF
CDR3 DNA: TGTGCCAGTAGTGCGGGGTTTGACACTGAAGCTTTCTTT

V gene: TRBV6-6
J gene: TRBJ1-1
clone size: -
D gene: -
CDR3 protein: CASKSRANSVVTEAFF
CDR3 DNA: TGTGCCAGCAAATCTAGGGCAAATTCGGTGGTCACTGAAGCTTTCTTT

V gene: TRBV5-1
J gene: TRBJ2-7
clone size: -
D gene: TRBD2
CDR3 protein: CASSLGGASGTFSYEQYF
CDR3 DNA: TGCGCCAGCAGCTTGGGGGGCGCTAGCGGGACGTTCTCCTACGAGCAGTACTTC

V gene: TRBV5-1
J gene: TRBJ1-5
clone size: -
D gene: -
CDR3 protein: CASSLDGLNQPQHF
CDR3 DNA: TGCGCCAGCAGCTTGGACGGACTCAATCAGCCCCAGCATTTT

V gene: TRBV7-2
J gene: TRBJ2-7
clone size: -
D gene: TRBD1
CDR3 protein: CASSGTGGYEQYF
CDR3 DNA: TGTGCCAGCAGTGGGACAGGGGGCTACGAGCAGTACTTC

V gene: TRBV4-1
J gene: TRBJ1-2
clone size: -
D gene: -
CDR3 protein: CASSPRPARAYYGYTF
CDR3 DNA: TGCGCCAGCAGCCCTCGTCCCGCCAGGGCCTACTATGGCTACACCTTC

V gene: TRBV9
J gene: TRBJ2-3
clone size: -
D gene: -
CDR3 protein: CASSAWGGSGSDTQYF
CDR3 DNA: TGTGCCAGCAGCGCCTGGGGCGGCAGCGGGTCAGATACGCAGTATTTT

V gene: TRBV5-6
J gene: TRBJ1-5
clone size: few
D gene: -
CDR3 protein: CASSLGGAGVQPQHF
CDR3 DNA: TGTGCCAGCAGCTTGGGTGGTGCGGGGGTTCAGCCCCAGCATTTT

V gene: TRBV5-1
J gene: TRBJ1-1
clone size: -
D gene: -
CDR3 protein: CASSPRSLNTEAFF
CDR3 DNA: TGCGCCAGCAGCCCCAGAAGCCTGAACACTGAAGCTTTCTTT

V gene: TRBV2
J gene: TRBJ1-1
clone size: -
D gene: -
CDR3 protein: CASRSETFKEAFF
CDR3 DNA: TGTGCCAGCAGGAGCGAGACCTTTAAGGAAGCTTTCTTT

V gene: TRBV7-2
J gene: TRBJ2-1
clone size: -
D gene: -
CDR3 protein: CASSLVGHGGQFF
CDR3 DNA: TGTGCCAGCAGCTTAGTTGGGCACGGCGGGCAGTTCTTC

V gene: TRBV7-8
J gene: TRBJ2-7
clone size: -
D gene: TRBD1
CDR3 protein: CASSLQGFSYEQYF
CDR3 DNA: TGTGCCAGCAGCCTACAGGGGTTCTCCTACGAGCAGTACTTC

V gene: TRBV7-8
J gene: TRBJ1-4
clone size: -
D gene: -
CDR3 protein: CASSLGRGEKLFF
CDR3 DNA: TGTGCCAGCAGCTTAGGCCGGGGTGAAAAACTGTTTTTT

V gene: TRBV19
J gene: TRBJ2-1
clone size: -
D gene: TRBD2
CDR3 protein: CASSTGLLAAPYNEQFF
CDR3 DNA: TGTGCCAGTAGTACGGGACTCCTAGCGGCCCCCTACAATGAGCAGTTCTTC

V gene: TRBV5-6
J gene: TRBJ2-1
clone size: -
D gene: TRBD1
CDR3 protein: CASSLPGGLSSYNEQFF
CDR3 DNA: TGTGCCAGCAGCCTACCAGGGGGTTTAAGCTCCTACAATGAGCAGTTCTTC

V gene: TRBV7-8
J gene: TRBJ2-7
clone size: -
D gene: TRBD2
CDR3 protein: CASSSRLAGGLGYEQYF
CDR3 DNA: TGTGCCAGTAGCTCCCGCCTAGCGGGAGGTCTCGGCTACGAGCAGTACTTC

V gene: TRBV7-3
J gene: TRBJ1-1
clone size: -
D gene: -
CDR3 protein: CASSPTPGQPGTEAFF
CDR3 DNA: TGTGCCAGCAGCCCGACCCCAGGACAGCCGGGAACTGAAGCTTTCTTT

V gene: TRBV19
J gene: TRBJ2-1
clone size: few
D gene: -
CDR3 protein: CASSIFAYNEQFF
CDR3 DNA: TGTGCCAGTAGTATCTTCGCCTACAATGAGCAGTTCTTC

V gene: TRBV27
J gene: TRBJ1-1
clone size: -
D gene: -
CDR3 protein: CASSLNVNTEAFF
CDR3 DNA: TGTGCCAGCAGTTTAAATGTGAACACTGAAGCTTTCTTT

V gene: TRBV10-3
J gene: TRBJ2-3
clone size: -
D gene: TRBD2
CDR3 protein: CAILRGTSGDTQYF
CDR3 DNA: TGTGCCATCCTTCGCGGGACTAGCGGAGATACGCAGTATTTT

V gene: TRBV19
J gene: TRBJ2-7
clone size: -
D gene: -
CDR3 protein: CASSTGDISYEQYF
CDR3 DNA: TGTGCCAGTAGTACCGGGGACATCTCCTACGAGCAGTACTTC

V gene: TRBV18
J gene: TRBJ1-1
clone size: -
D gene: -
CDR3 protein: CASSPNTEAFF
CDR3 DNA: TGTGCCAGCTCACCGAACACTGAAGCTTTCTTT

V gene: TRBV7-7
J gene: TRBJ2-1
clone size: -
D gene: -
CDR3 protein: CASSLGGAGQNEQFF
CDR3 DNA: TGTGCTAGCAGCTTAGGCGGGGCAGGACAGAATGAGCAGTTCTTC

V gene: TRBV7-8
J gene: TRBJ2-7
clone size: -
D gene: TRBD1
CDR3 protein: CASSPDRVQQYF
CDR3 DNA: TGTGCCAGCAGCCCGGACAGGGTTCAGCAGTACTTC

V gene: TRBV7-9
J gene: TRBJ2-5
clone size: -
D gene: TRBD2
CDR3 protein: CASSSGLAGGVETQYF
CDR3 DNA: TGTGCCAGCAGCTCTGGACTAGCGGGAGGTGTAGAGACCCAGTACTTC

V gene: TRBV6-5
J gene: TRBJ2-2
clone size: -
D gene: -
CDR3 protein: CATRRPNTGELFF
CDR3 DNA: TGTGCCACTCGGAGACCTAACACCGGGGAGCTGTTTTTT

V gene: TRBV18
J gene: TRBJ1-1
clone size: -
D gene: -
CDR3 protein: CASSPEGGTTEAFF
CDR3 DNA: TGTGCCAGCTCACCCGAGGGGGGGACCACTGAAGCTTTCTTT

V gene: TRBV9
J gene: TRBJ1-5
clone size: once
D gene: TRBD1
CDR3 protein: CASSDGQGGQAGPQHF
CDR3 DNA: TGTGCCAGCAGCGACGGACAGGGGGGCCAAGCGGGGCCCCAGCATTTT

V gene: TRBV7-2
J gene: TRBJ2-7
clone size: once
D gene: -
CDR3 protein: CASTALGYEQYF
CDR3 DNA: TGTGCCAGCACGGCCCTGGGCTACGAGCAGTACTTC

V gene: TRBV2
J gene: TRBJ2-2
clone size: -
D gene: TRBD2
CDR3 protein: CASRGGLAGDANTGELFF
CDR3 DNA: TGTGCCAGCAGGGGGGGACTAGCGGGTGACGCGAACACCGGGGAGCTGTTTTTT

V gene: TRBV7-3
J gene: TRBJ2-5
clone size: -
D gene: TRBD1
CDR3 protein: CASSPTGGRQETQYF
CDR3 DNA: TGTGCCAGCAGCCCTACAGGGGGCAGGCAAGAGACCCAGTACTTC

V gene: TRBV11-3
J gene: TRBJ2-1
clone size: -
D gene: -
CDR3 protein: CASSLDYGRNEQFF
CDR3 DNA: TGTGCCAGCAGCTTAGATTACGGTCGCAATGAGCAGTTCTTC

V gene: TRBV27
J gene: TRBJ2-1
clone size: -
D gene: -
CDR3 protein: CASSLGGANEQFF
CDR3 DNA: TGTGCCAGCAGTTTAGGGGGGGCTAATGAGCAGTTCTTC

V gene: TRBV14
J gene: TRBJ1-2
clone size: -
D gene: -
CDR3 protein: CASSLQTQGSNYGYTF
CDR3 DNA: TGTGCCAGCAGCTTACAGACCCAGGGTTCTAACTATGGCTACACCTTC

V gene: TRBV10-3
J gene: TRBJ1-1
clone size: -
D gene: TRBD1
CDR3 protein: CAISPRGRGLNTEAFF
CDR3 DNA: TGTGCCATCAGTCCTCGGGGTAGGGGGCTGAACACTGAAGCTTTCTTT

V gene: TRBV18
J gene: TRBJ1-1
clone size: -
D gene: -
CDR3 protein: CASSPRGLEAFF
CDR3 DNA: TGTGCCAGCTCCCCCAGAGGATTAGAAGCTTTCTTT

V gene: TRBV18
J gene: TRBJ2-1
clone size: -
D gene: -
CDR3 protein: CASSPPSGYNEQFF
CDR3 DNA: TGTGCCAGCTCACCCCCCTCGGGGTACAATGAGCAGTTCTTC

V gene: TRBV6-6
J gene: TRBJ2-3
clone size: once
D gene: TRBD2
CDR3 protein: CASMGGGDTQYF
CDR3 DNA: TGTGCCAGCATGGGGGGGGGAGATACGCAGTATTTT

V gene: TRBV20-1
J gene: TRBJ2-1
clone size: -
D gene: -
CDR3 protein: CSARVGSEQFF
CDR3 DNA: TGCAGTGCTAGGGTCGGGAGTGAGCAGTTCTTC

V gene: TRBV9
J gene: TRBJ2-7
clone size: -
D gene: TRBD2
CDR3 protein: CASSVGGTSGYEQYF
CDR3 DNA: TGTGCCAGCAGCGTAGGAGGGACTAGCGGCTACGAGCAGTACTTC

V gene: TRBV18
J gene: TRBJ1-1
clone size: -
D gene: -
CDR3 protein: CASRDQTNTEAFF
CDR3 DNA: TGTGCCAGCCGGGACCAGACTAACACTGAAGCTTTCTTT

V gene: TRBV11-2
J gene: TRBJ1-3
clone size: -
D gene: -
CDR3 protein: CASSLGQGSSGNTIYF
CDR3 DNA: TGTGCCAGCAGCTTGGGGCAGGGGAGCTCTGGAAACACCATATATTTT

V gene: TRBV2
J gene: TRBJ1-5
clone size: -
D gene: -
CDR3 protein: CASSERLYSNQPQHF
CDR3 DNA: TGTGCCAGCAGTGAGCGGCTTTATAGCAATCAGCCCCAGCATTTT

V gene: TRBV5-6
J gene: TRBJ2-1
clone size: -
D gene: -
CDR3 protein: CASSYLADSLYNEQFF
CDR3 DNA: TGTGCCAGCAGCTACTTAGCGGACTCCCTCTACAATGAGCAGTTCTTC

V gene: TRBV7-9
J gene: TRBJ1-5
clone size: -
D gene: -
CDR3 protein: CASSLGHDSNQPQHF
CDR3 DNA: TGTGCCAGCAGCTTAGGGCACGATAGCAATCAGCCCCAGCATTTT

V gene: TRBV2
J gene: TRBJ2-1
clone size: -
D gene: TRBD1
CDR3 protein: CASSTGDRTSRNEQFF
CDR3 DNA: TGTGCCAGCAGCACAGGGGACAGAACAAGTCGCAATGAGCAGTTCTTC